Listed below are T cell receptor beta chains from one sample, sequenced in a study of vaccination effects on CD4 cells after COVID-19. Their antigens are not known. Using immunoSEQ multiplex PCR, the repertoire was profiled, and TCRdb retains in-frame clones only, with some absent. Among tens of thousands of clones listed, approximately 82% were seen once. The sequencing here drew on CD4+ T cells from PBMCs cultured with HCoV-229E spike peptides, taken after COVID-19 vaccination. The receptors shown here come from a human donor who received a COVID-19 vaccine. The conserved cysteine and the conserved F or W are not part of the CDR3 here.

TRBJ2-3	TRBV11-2	ASSLRFGYTDTQY
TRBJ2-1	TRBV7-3	ASSPRPSGEVEQF
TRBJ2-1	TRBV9	ASSEDLAGGRRSYNEQF
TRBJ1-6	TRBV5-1	ASSLDILGSPLH
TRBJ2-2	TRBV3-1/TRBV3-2	ASSIGTPNTGELF
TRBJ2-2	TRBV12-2	ASRSQDTGELF
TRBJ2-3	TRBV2	ASSDVSGYSTDTQY
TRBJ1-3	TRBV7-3	ASSLRSGNTIY
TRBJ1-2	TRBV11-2	ASSLRPGSGGGNYGYT
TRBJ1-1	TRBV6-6	ALGRGGTEAF
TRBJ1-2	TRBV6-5	ASTRGQIFNYGYT
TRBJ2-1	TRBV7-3	ASSLYHKDNEQF
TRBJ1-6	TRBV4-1	ASSQDGQGNSPLH
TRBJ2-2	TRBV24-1	ATSDLLPGELF
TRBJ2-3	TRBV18	ASSPGTGRTDTQY
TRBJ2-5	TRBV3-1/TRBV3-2	ASSQVGGGYGTQY
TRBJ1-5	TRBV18	ASSTGVRSNQPQH
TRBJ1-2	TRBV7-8	ASSLGTGPRYGYT
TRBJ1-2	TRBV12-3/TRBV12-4	ASSLDTYGYT
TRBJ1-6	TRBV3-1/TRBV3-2	ASSHWVDRGNSPLH
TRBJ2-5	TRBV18	ASSKNGPLEETQY
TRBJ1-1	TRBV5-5	ASTLSTQSEAF
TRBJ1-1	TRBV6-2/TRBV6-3	ASSYSMALRGVNTEAF
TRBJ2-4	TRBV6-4	ASITTGYNQNIQY
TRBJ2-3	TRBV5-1	ASSPLAGAEDTQY
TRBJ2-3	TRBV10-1	ASSESDPADTQY
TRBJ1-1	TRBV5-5	ASSFIVNTEAF